The T cell receptor beta chain described here comes from a study of CD8 T cells in Susac syndrome. The CDR3 has 17 amino acids. Germline values: CDR1 PRHDT, CDR2 FYEKMQ (reference sequence). V shed 5 bases and J 0 bases; nucleotides not matched to a gene: 12. Random hexamers were used to reverse transcribe the RNA input (roughly 0.5 to 1 ug). TCRdb ran MiXCR on the immunoSEQ multiplex PCR reads and lists one entry per CDR3 protein. The sample contains more than 150,000 distinct CDR3 sequences, more than 90% of which appear only once. The sequence was obtained from a human donor with Susac syndrome. The rearrangement joins TRBV13 to TRBJ1-1; the match to TRBD1 covers 7 bases. The sample consisted of CD4+ T cells from PBMCs. The CDR3 sequence: CASSGGTAVRVNTEAFF. The CDR3 DNA reads as TGTGCCAGCAGCGGAGGGACAGCCGTTAGAGTGAACACTGAAGCTTTCTTT.